Below, 18 T cell receptor beta chains from the same sample are listed, as sequenced in a study of blood T cell repertoires in COVID-19 (dated by TCRdb to about 2020). The library was generated by the immunoSEQ multiplex PCR assay. Imported from immuneACCESS, the table was reduced by TCRdb to in-frame sequences with V and J called. These copies leave out some clones; in studies compared against another copy, an unresolved V gene accounts for under half, and the cause of the remainder is not known. Across this sample there are about 30,000 clones, with 92% seen only once. Roughly 2.3% of the sample is held by the ten biggest clonotypes. The sequenced sample was peripheral blood. Receptor source: a man in his fifties with active COVID-19.

The rearrangement joins TRBV4-1 to TRBJ2-3, with 11 bases lining up with TRBD2. V shed 1 base, J shed 3 bases, and the junction held 3 bases outside the gene matches. Germline CDR1 reads MGHRA; CDR2 reads YSYEKL. The CDR3 is 16 residues long. CDR3 amino acids: CASSQVLAGVTDTQYF. The CDR3 nucleotides are TGCGCCAGCAGCCAAGTACTAGCGGGAGTTACAGATACGCAGTATTTT.

The chain employs TRBV2 and TRBJ1-1, with 8 bases matching TRBD1. Trimming took 6 bases from V and 1 from J; bases not matched to a gene: 4. CDR1 is SNHLY, CDR2 FYNNEI, per germline. CDR3 length: 14 residues. CDR3 protein: CASRQGQGNTEAFF. The CDR3 bases are TGTGCCAGCAGACAAGGACAGGGGAACACTGAAGCTTTCTTT. Using reference TRBV2 and TRBJ1-1 for the parts outside the CDR3, the full variable domain is EPEVTQTPSHQVTQMGQEVILRCVPISNHLYFYWYRQILGQKVEFLVSFYNNEISEKSEIFDDQFSVERPDGSNFTLKIRSTKLEDSAMYFCASRQGQGNTEAFFGQGTRLTVV.

The chain uses TRBV21-1 and TRBJ2-7; the table assigns TRBD2, which was not confirmed against the DNA. TRBV21-1 is annotated as a pseudogene. The length of the CDR3 is 13 residues. The CDR3: CASSNPGNHEQYF. The CDR3 DNA follows: TGTGCCAGCAGCAACCCGGGGAACCACGAGCAGTACTTC.

V usage is TRBV6-5 and J usage is TRBJ2-7; D uncertain. In germline, CDR1 is MNHEY, CDR2 SVGAGI. This CDR3 region has 13 residues. Trimming left V 0 bases short and J 6 bases short, with 9 bases between. Here the CDR3 DNA reads TGTGCCAGCAGTTACTCACGGAGTCCCGAGCAGTACTTC. Translating gives CASSYSRSPEQYF.

The chain joins TRBV3-1 (or the pseudogene TRBV3-2) to TRBJ1-2, with 8 bases that match TRBD1. CDR3 length: 16 amino acids. Germline V lookup: CDR1 LGHDT, CDR2 YNNKEL (reference sequence). V gave up 5 bases and J gave up 2 bases; unmatched junction bases: 10. The chain's CDR3 is CASSSRGGQGNYGYTF. The CDR3 DNA sequence: TGTGCCAGCAGCTCAAGAGGAGGACAGGGCAACTATGGCTACACCTTC.

This chain uses TRBV20-1 with TRBJ1-4; 8 bases line up with TRBD1. The CDR3 is 11 residues long. CDR1 and CDR2 from the germline V gene are DFQATT and SNEGSKA (reference sequence). CDR3 in amino acids: CGWTGNEKLFF. The CDR3, as DNA: TGCGGATGGACAGGGAATGAAAAACTGTTTTTT.

The V and J genes are TRBV5-1 and TRBJ2-7; D is unresolved. Trimming shortened V by 4 bases and J by 5 bases, and 13 bases separated the two germline ends. CDR3 length: 13 amino acids. Germline values: CDR1 SGHRS, CDR2 YFSETQ. The CDR3 coding sequence is TGCGCCAGCAGCCAATCTCAGGTCCACGAGCAGTACTTC. Protein: CASSQSQVHEQYF. Together with reference TRBV5-1 and TRBJ2-7, the CDR3 gives the full variable domain: KAGVTQTPRYLIKTRGQQVTLSCSPISGHRSVSWYQQTPGQGLQFLFEYFSETQRNKGNFPGRFSGRQFSNSRSEMNVSTLELGDSALYLCASSQSQVHEQYFGPGTRLTVT.

The chain uses TRBV6-5 and TRBJ2-7; D is perhaps TRBD1 (6 bases). V was shortened by 6 bases and J by 2 bases, with 8 bases between the two germline ends. This CDR3 has 12 amino acids. Germline CDR1 MNHEY, CDR2 SVGAGI. The CDR3 loop reads CASRDRPYEQYF. The CDR3 DNA reads as TGTGCCAGCAGGGACAGACCCTACGAGCAGTACTTC.

This chain connects TRBV4-2 to TRBJ2-3; D gene unclear. Trimming removed 1 base from V and 4 bases from J, with 9 bases in between. The CDR3 length is 14 residues. Germline V gives CDR1 LGHNA, CDR2 YNFKEQ. This CDR3 reads CASSQGREADTQYF. The CDR3 DNA reads as TGTGCCAGCAGCCAAGGAAGAGAGGCAGATACGCAGTATTTT.

The rearrangement links TRBV28 to TRBJ2-7, with a tentative D call TRBD1 (6 bases). The CDR3 is 13 residues long. V lost 3 bases and J lost 3, with 9 bases in between. Germline V gene sequence: CDR1 MDHEN, CDR2 SYDVKM. The CDR3: CASSLTDSYEQYF. The CDR3 DNA follows: TGTGCCAGCAGTTTGACGGACAGCTACGAGCAGTACTTC.

This sequence joins TRBV2 and TRBJ2-1, with D perhaps TRBD2 (6 bases). The CDR3 runs to 15 residues. Trimming removed 3 bases from V and 0 bases from J, with 9 bases in between. Germline CDR1 SNHLY, CDR2 FYNNEI. The CDR3 loop reads CASSDAGSSYNEQFF. As DNA, the CDR3 is TGTGCCAGCAGTGACGCGGGGAGCTCCTACAATGAGCAGTTCTTC.

The V and J genes are TRBV28 and TRBJ2-5, with TRBD2 identical over 7 bases. The germline V gene has CDR1 MDHEN and CDR2 SYDVKM. This CDR3 comprises 14 residues. Trimming cost V 2 bases and J 6 bases; bases outside gene matches: 6. CDR3 sequence: CASSLAGVAQTQYF. The CDR3 coding sequence is TGTGCCAGCAGTTTAGCGGGAGTAGCTCAGACCCAGTACTTC.

The V gene is TRBV6-6, the J gene TRBJ2-3; perhaps TRBD1 as D (5 bases). The CDR3 extends over 12 amino acids. The germline CDR1 and CDR2 sequences are MNHNY and SVGAGI (reference sequence). V was shortened by 8 bases and J by 1 base, with 7 bases between the two germline ends. CDR3: CASGRGTDTQYF. For the CDR3, the DNA is TGTGCCAGCGGCAGGGGCACAGATACGCAGTATTTT.

The chain recombines TRBV11-2 with TRBJ2-7; 10 positions agree with TRBD2. The CDR3 runs 17 residues. The V segment lost 1 base and the J segment 2 bases; nucleotides outside the gene matches: 8. Germline V gene data show CDR1 as SGHAT and CDR2 as FQNNGV. The CDR3: CASSLVGRSGGTYEQYF. The CDR3 DNA reads as TGTGCCAGCAGCTTAGTAGGACGTAGCGGGGGGACCTACGAGCAGTACTTC.

J is TRBJ1-5 and V is TRBV28; unclear D gene. Germline V lookup: CDR1 MDHEN, CDR2 SYDVKM. The CDR3 has 13 amino acids. Deletions cut 3 bases from V and 4 bases from J, with 7 bases between. The CDR3 nucleotides read TGTGCCAGCAGTTTGGGCAGAAATCAGCCCCAGCATTTT. Encoded protein: CASSLGRNQPQHF.

The genes are TRBV5-6 and TRBJ1-5; D perhaps matches TRBD1 (5 bases). The length of the CDR3 is 15 residues. Trimming removed 4 bases from V and 0 bases from J, with 11 bases in between. Per germline, CDR1 SGHDT and CDR2 YYEEEE. The chain's CDR3 is CASSPLTGSNQPQHF. The CDR3 nucleotides are TGTGCCAGCAGCCCTCTTACAGGTAGCAATCAGCCCCAGCATTTT.

This clone was counted a single time. The V call is TRBV5-4, the J call TRBJ1-1; 9 bases are a match to TRBD1. V lost 2 bases, J lost 6 bases, and 5 bases stayed unmatched. This CDR3 contains 14 residues. The germline V gene encodes CDR1 SGHNT and CDR2 YYREEE (reference sequence). The CDR3 sequence is CASSLAGQGSEAFF. The DNA of the CDR3 is TGTGCCAGCAGCTTAGCGGGACAGGGTTCTGAAGCTTTCTTT.

The chain recombines TRBV3-1 (or the pseudogene TRBV3-2) with TRBJ1-2; no clear D gene. V dropped 3 bases and J dropped 4 bases, with 12 bases sitting between them. There are 14 residues in the CDR3. Germline V gives CDR1 LGHDT, CDR2 YNNKEL (reference sequence). The CDR3, as DNA: TGTGCCAGCAGCCAGAGATCGAGTATCTATGGCTACACCTTC. Translating gives CASSQRSSIYGYTF.